This T cell receptor (beta chain) was documented in a study of OX40 agonist ivuxolimab in advanced cancers. Study at large: The mean age was 60 years, ranging from 23 to 79, with 82.7% of participants male. Antecedent anti-PD-1, anti-PD-L1 or anti-CTLA-4 therapy was permissible, with 40% having received some.

Autoimmune disease history or systemic immunosuppression meant exclusion. Blood got drawn at baseline, again on cycle 4 day 1, and then on cycle 7 day 1. Some clones are missing from TCRdb's copy, which holds only in-frame ones; the method was immunoSEQ multiplex PCR. Of fewer than 90,000 clones in the sample, roughly nine tenths were seen once. There are 15 residues in the CDR3. V lost 6 bases to trimming and J lost 2 bases; unmatched junction nucleotides: 12. Germline CDR1 SQVTM, CDR2 ANQGSEA. This receptor was taken from an adult with an advanced solid tumor such as melanoma, head and neck, liver or kidney cancer. Sequences were derived from CD4+ or CD8+ T cells sorted from blood, sampled in a trial of the OX40 agonist ivuxolimab. The chain couples TRBV29-1 to TRBJ2-7; 8 nucleotides align to TRBD1. CDR3 residues: CSVRAATGVTYEQYF. CDR3 bases: TGCAGCGTCCGGGCCGCGACAGGGGTAACCTACGAGCAGTACTTC.